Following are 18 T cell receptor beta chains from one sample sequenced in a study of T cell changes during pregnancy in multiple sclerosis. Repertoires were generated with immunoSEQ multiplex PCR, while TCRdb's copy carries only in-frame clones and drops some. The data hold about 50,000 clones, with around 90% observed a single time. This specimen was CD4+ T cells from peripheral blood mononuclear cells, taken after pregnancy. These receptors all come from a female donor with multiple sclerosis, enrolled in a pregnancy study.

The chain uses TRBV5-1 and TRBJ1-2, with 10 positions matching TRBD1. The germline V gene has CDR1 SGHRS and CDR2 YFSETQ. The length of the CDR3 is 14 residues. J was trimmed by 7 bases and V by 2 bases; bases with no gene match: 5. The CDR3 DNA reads TGCGCCAGCAGCTTTGGGACAGGGGTTACTGGCTACACCTTC. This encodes CASSFGTGVTGYTF.

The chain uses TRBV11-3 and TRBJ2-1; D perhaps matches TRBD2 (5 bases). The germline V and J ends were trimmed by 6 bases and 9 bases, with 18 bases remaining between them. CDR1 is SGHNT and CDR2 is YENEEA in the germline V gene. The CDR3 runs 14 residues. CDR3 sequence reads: CASSPSGLLGEQFF. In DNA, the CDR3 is TGTGCCAGCAGTCCCTCCGGACTTTTAGGTGAGCAGTTCTTC.

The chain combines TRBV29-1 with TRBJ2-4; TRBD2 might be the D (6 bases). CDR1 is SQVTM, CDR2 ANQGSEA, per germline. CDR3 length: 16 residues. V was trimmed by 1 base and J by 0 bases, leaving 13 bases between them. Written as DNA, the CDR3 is TGCAGCGTTGAAGGTGGCGGGGAGGAAGCCAAAAACATTCAGTACTTC. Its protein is CSVEGGGEEAKNIQYF.

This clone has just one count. CDR3 loop: CSAIGTGGVGEQYF. In DNA form, the CDR3 reads TGCAGCGCGATAGGGACAGGGGGCGTGGGGGAGCAGTACTTC. V is TRBV29-1 and J is TRBJ2-7; 12 bases are shared with TRBD1. In germline, CDR1 is SQVTM, CDR2 ANQGSEA. Trimming removed 7 bases from V and 7 bases from J; junction bases left unmatched: 11. CDR3 size: 14 residues.

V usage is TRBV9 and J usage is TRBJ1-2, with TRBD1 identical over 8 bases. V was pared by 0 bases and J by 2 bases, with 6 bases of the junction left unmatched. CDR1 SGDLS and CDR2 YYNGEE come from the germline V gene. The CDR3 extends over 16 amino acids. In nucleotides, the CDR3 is TGTGCCAGCAGCGTAGCTTGGTCAGGGGGCAACTATGGCTACACCTTC. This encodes CASSVAWSGGNYGYTF.

CDR3 nucleotides: TGTGCCAGCACCCCGGGAGGGGTGAACACTGAAGCTTTCTTT. Translated, it gives CASTPGGVNTEAFF. The chain recombines TRBV27 with TRBJ1-1; D is perhaps TRBD1 (5 bases). Per germline, CDR1 MNHEY and CDR2 SMNVEV (reference sequence). V lost 7 bases to trimming and J lost 0 bases, with 12 bases between them. This CDR3 spans 14 amino acids.

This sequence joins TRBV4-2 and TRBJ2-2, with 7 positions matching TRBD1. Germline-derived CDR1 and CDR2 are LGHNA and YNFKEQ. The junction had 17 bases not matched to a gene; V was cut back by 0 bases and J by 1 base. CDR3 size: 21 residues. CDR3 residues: CASSQDEGVKFGDRNTGELFF. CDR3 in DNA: TGTGCCAGCAGCCAAGACGAGGGTGTTAAATTTGGGGACAGGAACACCGGGGAGCTGTTTTTT.

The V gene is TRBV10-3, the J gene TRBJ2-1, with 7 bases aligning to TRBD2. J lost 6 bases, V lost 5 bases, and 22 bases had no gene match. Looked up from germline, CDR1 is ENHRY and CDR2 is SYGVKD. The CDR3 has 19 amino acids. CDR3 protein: CAISPSPRGTNLPGNEQFF. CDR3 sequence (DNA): TGTGCCATCAGTCCTTCCCCCCGCGGGACTAACCTCCCGGGCAATGAGCAGTTCTTC.

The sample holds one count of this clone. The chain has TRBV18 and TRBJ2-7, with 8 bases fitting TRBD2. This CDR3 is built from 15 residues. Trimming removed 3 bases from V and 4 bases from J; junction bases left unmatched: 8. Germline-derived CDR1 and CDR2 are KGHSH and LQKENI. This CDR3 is CASSPTSGTGYEQYF. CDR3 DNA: TGTGCCAGCTCACCTACTAGCGGAACTGGATACGAGCAGTACTTC.

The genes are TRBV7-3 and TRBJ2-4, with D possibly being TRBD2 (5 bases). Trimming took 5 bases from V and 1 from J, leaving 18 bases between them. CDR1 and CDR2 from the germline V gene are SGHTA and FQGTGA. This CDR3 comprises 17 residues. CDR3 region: CASSGEYGAAAKNIQYF. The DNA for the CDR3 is TGTGCCAGCAGCGGGGAGTATGGTGCTGCGGCCAAAAACATTCAGTACTTC.

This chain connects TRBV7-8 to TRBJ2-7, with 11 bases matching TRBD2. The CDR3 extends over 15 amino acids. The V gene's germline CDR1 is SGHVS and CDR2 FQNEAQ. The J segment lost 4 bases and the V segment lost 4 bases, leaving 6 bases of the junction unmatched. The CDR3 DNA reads TGTGCCAGCAGCTCCTTAGCGGGAGGGCGATACGAGCAGTACTTC. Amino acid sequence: CASSSLAGGRYEQYF.

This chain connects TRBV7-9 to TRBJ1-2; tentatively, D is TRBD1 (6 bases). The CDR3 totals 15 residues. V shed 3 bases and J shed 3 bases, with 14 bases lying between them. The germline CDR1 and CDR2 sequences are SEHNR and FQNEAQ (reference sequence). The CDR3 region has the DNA TGTGCCAGCAGCTTTTCACAGGGCTATTACTATGGCTACACCTTC. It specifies CASSFSQGYYYGYTF.

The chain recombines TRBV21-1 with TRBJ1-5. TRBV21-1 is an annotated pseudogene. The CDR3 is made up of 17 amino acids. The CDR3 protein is CASSKINDRSTNQPQHF. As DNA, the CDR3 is TGTGCCAGCAGCAAAATAAACGATCGGAGTACCAATCAGCCCCAGCATTTT.

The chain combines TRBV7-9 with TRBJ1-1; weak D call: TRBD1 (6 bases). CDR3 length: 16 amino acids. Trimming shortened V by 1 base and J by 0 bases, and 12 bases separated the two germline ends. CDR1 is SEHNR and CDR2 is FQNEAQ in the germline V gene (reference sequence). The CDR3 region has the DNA TGTGCCAGCAGCTTAGGTGTGGGGACACTGAACACTGAAGCTTTCTTT. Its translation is CASSLGVGTLNTEAFF.

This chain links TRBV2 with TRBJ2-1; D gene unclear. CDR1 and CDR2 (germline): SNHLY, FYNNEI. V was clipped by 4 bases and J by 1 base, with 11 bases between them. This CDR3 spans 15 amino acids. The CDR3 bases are TGTGCCAGCAGTGCACGGAGTGCGTCCTACAATGAGCAGTTCTTC. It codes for CASSARSASYNEQFF.

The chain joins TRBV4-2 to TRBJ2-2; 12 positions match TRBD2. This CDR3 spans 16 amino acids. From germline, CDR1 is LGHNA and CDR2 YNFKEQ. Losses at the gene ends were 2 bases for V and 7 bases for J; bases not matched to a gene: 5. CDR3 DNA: TGTGCCAGCAGCCAAAGACTAGCGGGAGTGGACGGGGAGCTGTTTTTT. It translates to CASSQRLAGVDGELFF.

The CDR3 loop reads CASSLLAGPSGYTF. CDR3 DNA sequence: TGTGCCAGCAGTTTGCTTGCAGGTCCCTCTGGCTACACCTTC. V usage is TRBV27 and J usage is TRBJ1-2; D unresolved. The V gene lost 3 bases and the J gene lost 7 bases, with 15 bases spanning the gap. There are 14 residues in the CDR3. CDR1 is MNHEY, CDR2 SMNVEV, per germline (reference sequence).

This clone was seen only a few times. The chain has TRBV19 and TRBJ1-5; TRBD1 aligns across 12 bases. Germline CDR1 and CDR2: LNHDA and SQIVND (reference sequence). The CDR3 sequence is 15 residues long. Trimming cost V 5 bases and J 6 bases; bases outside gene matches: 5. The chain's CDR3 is CASSVGTGGGQPQHF. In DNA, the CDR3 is TGTGCCAGTAGTGTAGGGACAGGGGGCGGTCAGCCCCAGCATTTT.